Each of the 10 T cell receptor beta chains below was sequenced from the same sample in a study of T cell changes during pregnancy in multiple sclerosis (dated by TCRdb to the late 2010s). The protocol used for the library was the immunoSEQ multiplex PCR assay. TCRdb stores this immuneACCESS table with in-frame sequences only. Part of the clones is absent; in the studies checked, under half of the shortfall reflects unresolved V genes, and no reason is known for the rest. This sample holds around 68,000 clones; 91% were observed only once. In total, the top ten clones hold 1% to 1.5% of the sample. Sample: peripheral blood, taken after pregnancy. All receptors derive from a female donor in good health, enrolled as a control in a pregnancy study.

The genes are TRBV5-1 and TRBJ2-1; 8 bases align to TRBD2. V lost 4 bases, J lost 4 bases, and 7 bases stayed unmatched. The germline V gene has CDR1 SGHRS and CDR2 YFSETQ. CDR3 length equals 15 residues. The CDR3 protein is CASSDKAGEYNEQFF. CDR3 in DNA: TGCGCCAGCAGCGACAAAGCGGGGGAATACAATGAGCAGTTCTTC.

This chain uses TRBV7-3 with TRBJ2-5, with D tentatively TRBD1 (6 bases). The CDR3 runs 16 residues. The V gene lost 2 bases and the J gene lost 5 bases, with 18 bases spanning the gap. CDR1 SGHTA and CDR2 FQGTGA come from the germline V gene. CDR3: CASSLVSGASGETQYF. Here the CDR3 DNA reads TGTGCCAGCAGCTTAGTTTCAGGGGCTTCGGGCGAGACCCAGTACTTC.

The chain employs TRBV9 and TRBJ1-2, with 9 bases fitting TRBD1. CDR1 and CDR2 (germline): SGDLS, YYNGEE. This CDR3 has 15 amino acids. V was clipped by 3 bases and J by 6 bases; unmatched bases: 9. The CDR3: CASSGLGQGFNGYTF. Here the CDR3 DNA reads TGTGCCAGCAGCGGCCTGGGACAGGGTTTTAATGGCTACACCTTC.

The V call is TRBV5-6, the J call TRBJ2-1; TRBD2 matches at 15 bases. Unmatched junction bases numbered 8, after V lost 3 bases and J lost 10 bases. The CDR3 length is 16 residues. CDR1 is SGHDT, CDR2 YYEEEE, per germline. CDR3 sequence reads: CASSSGLAGGPGEQFF. The CDR3 bases are TGTGCCAGCAGCTCCGGACTAGCGGGGGGGCCGGGGGAGCAGTTCTTC. Supplemented by reference TRBV5-6 and TRBJ2-1, the full variable domain reads DAGVTQSPTHLIKTRGQQVTLRCSPKSGHDTVSWYQQALGQGPQFIFQYYEEEERQRGNFPDRFSGHQFPNYSSELNVNALLLGDSALYLCASSSGLAGGPGEQFFGPGTRLTVL.

The genes are TRBV13 and TRBJ2-2; no reliable D call. Germline-derived CDR1 and CDR2 are PRHDT and FYEKMQ (reference sequence). This CDR3 is 13 amino acids long. Trimming removed 5 bases from V and 6 bases from J, with 10 bases in between. DNA for the CDR3: TGTGCCAGCAGCATATTGGGCGCCGGGGAGCTGTTTTTT. As protein: CASSILGAGELFF.

This clone has more than one count but fewer than ten. The V gene is TRBV11-3, the J gene TRBJ1-1; D is unclear. Trimming stripped 5 bases from V and 3 bases from J, with 13 bases between. The germline CDR1 and CDR2 sequences are SGHNT and YENEEA. The CDR3 runs to 14 residues. The DNA of the CDR3 is TGTGCCAGCAGCAAACCCCGGGAATACACTGAAGCTTTCTTT. Translated: CASSKPREYTEAFF.

The CDR3 here is CASALQPPTTGRNQPQHF. The DNA of the CDR3 is TGTGCCAGCGCCCTACAACCCCCCACGACAGGTCGTAATCAGCCCCAGCATTTT. The chain employs TRBV7-9 and TRBJ1-5; perhaps TRBD1 as D (6 bases). The V and J ends lost 8 bases and 4 bases respectively, with 27 bases between them. CDR1 and CDR2 from the germline V gene are SEHNR and FQNEAQ (reference sequence). CDR3 length equals 18 residues.

In this sample, this clone turned up a few times. The V and J genes are TRBV11-2 and TRBJ1-2, with D perhaps matching TRBD1 (6 bases). Germline V gives CDR1 SGHAT, CDR2 FQNNGV. The length of the CDR3 is 14 residues. Trimming took 1 base from V and 6 from J, leaving 12 bases between them. CDR3 region: CASSLAGVHDGYTF. CDR3 sequence (DNA): TGTGCCAGCAGCTTAGCAGGGGTTCACGATGGCTACACCTTC.

This clone was counted once. J is TRBJ2-6 and V is TRBV13, with a tentative D call TRBD2 (6 bases). The germline V and J ends were trimmed by 3 bases and 0 bases, with 12 bases remaining between them. Germline lookup yields CDR1 PRHDT and CDR2 FYEKMQ (reference sequence). The CDR3 sequence is 17 residues long. The CDR3 bases are TGTGCCAGCAGCTTCGGGACTGGGAGCTCTGGGGCCAACGTCCTGACTTTC. Translating gives CASSFGTGSSGANVLTF.

The chain is built from TRBV10-3 and TRBJ2-7, with D possibly being TRBD2 (6 bases). CDR3 size: 15 residues. V was trimmed by 4 bases and J by 0 bases, leaving 13 bases between them. From germline, CDR1 is ENHRY and CDR2 SYGVKD. For the CDR3, the DNA is TGTGCCATCAGTGCGGGGGTGGCCCTCTCCTACGAGCAGTACTTC. It codes for CAISAGVALSYEQYF.